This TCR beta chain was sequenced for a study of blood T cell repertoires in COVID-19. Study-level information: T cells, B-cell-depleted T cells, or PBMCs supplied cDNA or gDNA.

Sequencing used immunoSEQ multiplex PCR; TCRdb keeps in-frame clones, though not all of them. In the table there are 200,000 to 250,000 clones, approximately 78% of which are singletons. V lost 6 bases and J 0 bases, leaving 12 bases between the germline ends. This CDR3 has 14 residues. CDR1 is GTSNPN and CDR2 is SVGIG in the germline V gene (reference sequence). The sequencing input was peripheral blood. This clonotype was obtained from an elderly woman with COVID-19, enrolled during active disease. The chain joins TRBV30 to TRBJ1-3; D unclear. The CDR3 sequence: CACSDRPSGNTIYF. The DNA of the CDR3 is TGTGCCTGTTCAGATCGTCCCTCTGGAAACACCATATATTTT.